A few counts support the clone carrying this T cell receptor (beta chain). What it recognizes is unknown. The data derive from a study of T cell repertoires in cytomegalovirus infection. Whole-study context: CMV epitopes, recently identified HLA-C-restricted and well-studied HLA-B-restricted, were used. TCR beta signatures that were public indicated CMV infection and matching HLA type.

TCRdb passed the reads through MiXCR, listing each CDR3 protein once. The sample shows 700,000 to 850,000 distinct CDR3 sequences, about 30% of them seen only once. The sequencing used cultured CD8+ T cells from PBMCs, collected from culture after CMV antigen stimulation. The receptor was isolated from a human donor in good health (CMV status not recorded). Some clones in this sample may be carry-over from other donors' samples.

CDR3 residues: CASSPTGTRAIDTQYF. The CDR3 DNA is TGTGCCAGCAGCCCGACCGGGACTAGAGCTATCGATACGCAGTATTTT. The chain carries TRBV11-3 and TRBJ2-3; 8 nucleotides agree with TRBD2. Germline CDR1 and CDR2: SGHNT and YENEEA. After removal of 5 bases from V and 6 bases from J, the junction contained 13 bases not matched to a gene. The CDR3 totals 16 residues.